The rows below give T cell receptor beta chains drawn from one sample of a study of Tregs in tolerant kidney transplant recipients. Method: immunoSEQ multiplex PCR; TCRdb's copy keeps in-frame clones and lacks some. Of 75,000 to 85,000 clones in the sample, under 95% were seen once. This specimen was Tregs from blood, taken before the transplant. These receptor sequences come from a human donor who received a combined kidney and bone marrow transplant. Both conserved end residues are part of each CDR3. The D gene is left open where the match is weak. Size is stated for part of the rows, as once, few or many counts, or as a class when the clone is expanded.

CDR3	DNA	D	size	V	J
CASSQEGWEQFF	TGCGCCAGCAGCCAAGAAGGCTGGGAGCAGTTCTTC	NA	NA	TRBV4-3	TRBJ2-1
CASSRTSGSSYEQYF	TGTGCCAGCAGCCGGACTAGCGGTAGCTCCTACGAGCAGTACTTC	TRBD2	NA	TRBV11-3	TRBJ2-7
CASRLTGTGEGWPQHF	TGTGCCAGCAGGCTCACCGGGACAGGGGAAGGGTGGCCCCAGCATTTT	TRBD1	NA	TRBV28	TRBJ1-5
CASRTNNQPQHF	TGTGCCAGCAGGACGAACAATCAGCCCCAGCATTTT	NA	NA	TRBV28	TRBJ1-5
CARSGGTGGAGGTEAFF	TGTGCCCGCAGCGGAGGGACAGGGGGCGCGGGGGGCACTGAAGCTTTCTTT	TRBD1	NA	TRBV5-6	TRBJ1-1
CASSAWGTGVEQYF	TGTGCCAGTAGTGCATGGGGGACAGGGGTGGAGCAGTACTTC	TRBD1	NA	TRBV19	TRBJ2-5
CASSPGGTSGDLAYEQYF	TGTGCCAGCAGCCCCGGGGGGACTAGCGGGGATCTGGCGTACGAGCAGTACTTC	TRBD2	NA	TRBV7-9	TRBJ2-7
CASSDKLGGRAAEQFF	TGTGCCAGCAGTGACAAACTGGGGGGGAGGGCCGCTGAGCAGTTCTTC	TRBD2	NA	TRBV2	TRBJ2-1
CASTGLADLKETQYF	TGCGCCAGCACGGGACTAGCGGACTTAAAAGAGACCCAGTACTTC	TRBD2	few	TRBV5-1	TRBJ2-5
CASCASRPGQETQYF	TGTGCCAGCTGCGCCTCTCGCCCCGGACAAGAGACCCAGTACTTC	NA	NA	TRBV18	TRBJ2-5
CASGLSMTRFSIDTQYF	TGTGCTAGTGGTTTGTCCATGACGCGCTTCTCGATAGATACGCAGTATTTT	NA	NA	TRBV12-5	TRBJ2-3
CASRPRGMSGELFF	TGTGCCAGCAGGCCCAGGGGGATGTCCGGGGAGCTGTTTTTT	TRBD1	NA	TRBV2	TRBJ2-2
CATKGGRAENEQFF	TGTGCCACTAAGGGCGGGAGGGCCGAGAATGAGCAGTTCTTC	TRBD2	NA	TRBV7-2	TRBJ2-1